Given below is one T cell receptor (beta chain) in context. The same CDR3 can be traced to other DNA sequences in this sample. All of the isolated RNA was reverse transcribed, so expressed TCRB transcripts were sequenced. Clones were read by immunoSEQ multiplex PCR, and TCRdb kept only the in-frame ones, dropping some. The table records about 290,000 clones, under 8.5% of them present only once. Germline-derived CDR1 and CDR2 are SGHRS and YFSETQ. The CDR3 spans 14 residues. V gave up 3 bases and J gave up 2 bases; unmatched junction bases: 3. Naive, central memory, regulatory and stem cell-like memory cells within the CD4+ compartment were sorted using CD45RO/CCR7/CD25/CD127/CD95/CD27. The data belong to a study of beta chain features in type 1 diabetes.

The specimen sequenced was central memory CD4+ T cells from blood. The receptor's source is a woman between 18 and 30 years old in good health. The chain employs TRBV5-1 and TRBJ2-5; TRBD1 agrees at 8 bases. This chain's CDR3 is CASSSGQVQETQYF. DNA for the CDR3: TGCGCCAGCAGCTCGGGACAGGTTCAAGAGACCCAGTACTTC.